Shown below are 13 T cell receptor beta chains from a single sample sequenced in a study of cytomegalovirus exposure and HLA in healthy donors. The PCR ran on 60 Vbeta and 13 Jbeta primers. Clones were sequenced by immunoSEQ multiplex PCR, and TCRdb holds only the in-frame ones, with some missing. Of 160,000 or so clones in the sample, roughly 78% were seen once. The material sequenced was PBMCs. The source of these receptors is a woman aged 40 to 50 in good health and CMV-seronegative.

This clone was recorded only once. The chain combines TRBV5-1 with TRBJ1-1, with a tentative D call TRBD1 (5 bases). V was clipped by 1 base and J by 6 bases, with 13 bases between them. The CDR3 length is 14 residues. Germline CDR1 and CDR2: SGHRS and YFSETQ. CDR3 nucleotides: TGCGCCAGCAGCTTGAGGGGAATAGGCTCTGAAGCTTTCTTT. Its translation is CASSLRGIGSEAFF. Drawing the rest from reference TRBV5-1 and TRBJ1-1, the complete variable domain is KAGVTQTPRYLIKTRGQQVTLSCSPISGHRSVSWYQQTPGQGLQFLFEYFSETQRNKGNFPGRFSGRQFSNSRSEMNVSTLELGDSALYLCASSLRGIGSEAFFGQGTRLTVV.

This rearrangement joins TRBV28 to TRBJ2-3; D unresolved. The CDR3 runs 13 residues. Trimming stripped 6 bases from V and 0 bases from J, with 7 bases between. CDR1 is MDHEN, CDR2 SYDVKM, per germline. CDR3 sequence reads: CASRKSSTDTQYF. CDR3 DNA: TGTGCCAGCAGAAAATCTAGCACAGATACGCAGTATTTT.

This chain uses TRBV5-6 with TRBJ2-2, with a tentative D call TRBD2 (7 bases). Looked up from germline, CDR1 is SGHDT and CDR2 is YYEEEE. V was clipped by 4 bases and J by 2 bases, with 15 bases between them. This CDR3 is built from 16 residues. The CDR3 reads CASSGTGGANTGELFF. The CDR3 bases are TGTGCCAGCAGCGGGACTGGGGGGGCTAACACCGGGGAGCTGTTTTTT.

Worth noting for this clone: Germline is not matched at one junction end, which may reflect a read error. The CDR3 coding sequence is TGTGCCAGCAGCCCGTGGGCGTTC. Amino acid sequence: CASSPWAF. The chain couples TRBV7-9 to TRBJ2-7; no clear D. Germline CDR1 SEHNR, CDR2 FQNEAQ (reference sequence). The CDR3 loop spans 8 amino acids.

The genes are TRBV7-9 and TRBJ1-2; D is undetermined. The V end was cut by 5 bases, the J end by 1 base, with 8 bases between. Germline CDR1 reads SEHNR; CDR2 reads FQNEAQ (reference sequence). The CDR3 sequence is 13 residues long. CDR3 amino acids: CASSPQINYGYTF. As DNA, the CDR3 is TGTGCCAGCAGCCCACAGATTAACTATGGCTACACCTTC.

This rearrangement joins TRBV4-2 to TRBJ1-4; 7 bases line up with TRBD1. V was pared by 7 bases and J by 7 bases, with 6 bases of the junction left unmatched. Germline CDR1 is LGHNA and CDR2 is YNFKEQ. The CDR3 contains 13 residues. The CDR3 protein is CASTRGEFEKLFF. In nucleotides, the CDR3 is TGTGCCAGCACCAGGGGGGAGTTTGAAAAACTGTTTTTT.

A single count supports this clone. The V and J genes are TRBV4-1 and TRBJ1-1, with a tentative D call TRBD1 (6 bases). The CDR3 spans 16 residues. CDR1 is MGHRA, CDR2 YSYEKL, per germline. Trimming pared 1 base from V and 1 base from J, leaving 13 bases between. CDR3 nucleotides: TGCGCCAGCAGCCAAGCCGCGGGGGCTGGGAACACTGAAGCTTTCTTT. The encoded protein is CASSQAAGAGNTEAFF.

The V call is TRBV5-4, the J call TRBJ2-6; TRBD1 matches 11 bases. The trim removed 4 bases at V and 3 bases at J, leaving 6 bases unmatched. There are 17 residues in the CDR3. CDR1 is SGHNT and CDR2 is YYREEE in the germline V gene (reference sequence). CDR3 protein: CASSLSDRGLGANVLTF. CDR3 sequence (DNA): TGTGCCAGCAGCCTATCGGACAGGGGGCTTGGGGCCAACGTCCTGACTTTC.

This chain links TRBV10-3 with TRBJ2-1; 15 bases are a match to TRBD2. CDR3 size: 17 residues. Germline V lookup: CDR1 ENHRY, CDR2 SYGVKD. V was clipped by 6 bases and J by 1 base; unmatched bases: 4. The CDR3 DNA reads TGTGCCATCAGCCGGACTAGCGGGGGGGGTTCCTACAATGAGCAGTTCTTC. It specifies CAISRTSGGGSYNEQFF.

A few counts support this clone. The chain uses TRBV7-8 and TRBJ2-1; maybe TRBD2 (6 bases). The CDR3 totals 17 residues. The germline V and J ends were trimmed by 5 bases and 7 bases, with 24 bases remaining between them. Per germline, CDR1 SGHVS and CDR2 FQNEAQ. The CDR3 loop reads CASSEFSGTAPGNEQFF. The CDR3 DNA reads as TGTGCCAGCAGCGAATTCTCGGGGACTGCCCCGGGGAATGAGCAGTTCTTC.

The J gene is TRBJ2-5, the V gene TRBV5-1; D is perhaps TRBD2 (6 bases). Looked up from germline, CDR1 is SGHRS and CDR2 is YFSETQ. The CDR3 totals 11 residues. Deletions cut 4 bases from V and 6 bases from J, with 7 bases between. CDR3 protein: CASSRGKTQYF. In DNA, the CDR3 is TGCGCCAGCAGCCGCGGGAAGACCCAGTACTTC.

V gene TRBV11-3 combines with J gene TRBJ2-5; 7 bases align to TRBD1. The CDR3 runs 13 residues. V gave up 5 bases and J gave up 8 bases; unmatched junction bases: 8. Germline V gives CDR1 SGHNT, CDR2 YENEEA. The CDR3 spells CASSEGAFGTQYF. The CDR3 DNA sequence: TGTGCCAGCAGCGAGGGGGCGTTTGGTACCCAGTACTTC.

This sequence joins TRBV4-1 and TRBJ1-1; 7 nucleotides align to TRBD1. This CDR3 comprises 22 residues. J gave up 1 base and V 1 base, and 24 bases lay outside the gene matches. CDR1 is MGHRA and CDR2 is YSYEKL in the germline V gene. The CDR3 region has the DNA TGCGCCAGCAGCCAAGCCCCTCCCGGGACAGTACCATTTGCTAGGAAGAACACTGAAGCTTTCTTT. Translated: CASSQAPPGTVPFARKNTEAFF.